The clone carrying this TCR beta chain was observed a handful of times. The data originate from a study of cytomegalovirus exposure and HLA in healthy donors. Study-wide background: Unique TCRs from HLA-typed donors, 65 million to 85 million of them, were held in an early data release.

The PCR used 60 Vbeta and 13 Jbeta primers. Sequencing used immunoSEQ multiplex PCR; TCRdb keeps in-frame clones, though not all of them. The sample has approximately 160,000 clones, roughly 77% seen once; the top ten hold 4% to 5%. The CDR3 sequence is 13 residues long. V dropped 4 bases and J dropped 5 bases, with 9 bases sitting between them. Per germline, CDR1 ENHRY and CDR2 SYGVKD. The sequence was collected from a man between 18 and 35 years old in good health and CMV-seropositive. The specimen sequenced was PBMCs. The J gene is TRBJ1-5, the V gene TRBV10-3; D is unclear. The CDR3 loop is CAISGRQDQPQHF. The CDR3 bases are TGTGCCATCAGTGGGAGGCAGGATCAGCCCCAGCATTTT.